A selection of T cell receptor beta chains follows, all from one sample in a study of shared clonotypes between healthy human individuals. TCRdb's table, derived via immunoSEQ multiplex PCR, lists solely in-frame clones and lacks some. The sample holds about 380,000 clones, about 96% seen once. Material for sequencing was memory CD8+ T cells sorted from blood. These receptors were taken from a man younger than 45 in good health. CDR3s leave out the opening cysteine and the closing phenylalanine or tryptophan. The order of the fields is V gene, J gene, CDR3 protein.

>TRBV5-6|TRBJ2-3
ASSLGDRVVDTQY
>TRBV5-1|TRBJ2-1
ASSLGSSGRRLISYNEQF
>TRBV5-6|TRBJ1-2
ASSSRDRDHYGYT
>TRBV5-1|TRBJ2-3
ASSLGRRPDTQY
>TRBV4-1|TRBJ2-5
ASSHRVIGSGETQY
>TRBV10-3|TRBJ2-1
AISFSYNEQF
>TRBV7-9|TRBJ1-1
ASRPAAGEAF
>TRBV5-4|TRBJ2-6
ASSPGQGNSGANVLT
>TRBV30|TRBJ1-2
AWREWGIYGYT
>TRBV6-5|TRBJ2-7
ASSYGRDQYEQY
>TRBV15|TRBJ2-7
ATSRDYPYEQY
>TRBV5-1|TRBJ1-1
ASSLDRIEEAF
>TRBV19|TRBJ2-5
ASSISGRGGETQY
>TRBV6-5|TRBJ2-7
ASSPDRGSPYEQY
>TRBV28|TRBJ2-2
ASSLLSLASGIHRVTGELF
>TRBV7-8|TRBJ2-7
ASSLGPGLSSYEQY
>TRBV4-1|TRBJ1-2
ASSVVPNRKTYGYT
>TRBV20-1|TRBJ2-1
SLGGQQF
>TRBV14|TRBJ2-5
ASSQAAGSQETQY
>TRBV9|TRBJ2-7
ASSVATEGLAGDPLIYEQY